What follows is one TCR beta chain and its context. Its cognate antigen is unknown. The data are from a study of cytomegalovirus exposure and HLA in healthy donors. Study-wide context: The early release's HLA-typed donors yielded approximately 85 million unique TCRs. Findings and caveats of the study: Later examination showed HLA-associated TCR beta chains had greater clonal expansion than equally common others. Later, TCR association rates were found to vary by HLA locus, highest for DRB1 and lowest for HLA-C.

PCR involved 60 Vbeta and 13 Jbeta primers. TCRdb's table, derived via immunoSEQ multiplex PCR, lists solely in-frame clones and lacks some. Seen here are fewer than 150,000 clones, less than 80% observed once, and the top ten hold about 9.9%. V lost 2 bases to trimming and J lost 0 bases; unmatched junction nucleotides: 6. The germline V gene has CDR1 SNHLY and CDR2 FYNNEI. This CDR3 is built from 17 residues. This chain connects TRBV2 to TRBJ1-4, with 7 bases identical to TRBD1. The specimen sequenced was PBMCs. The clonotype was recovered from a woman in her fifties or sixties in good health and CMV-seropositive. CDR3 amino acids: CASSERGGGTTNEKLFF. Written as DNA, the CDR3 is TGTGCCAGCAGTGAAAGAGGGGGCGGTACAACTAATGAAAAACTGTTTTTT.